Listed below are T cell receptor beta chains from one sample, sequenced in a study of T cell responses to AZD1222 COVID-19 vaccine. The method was immunoSEQ multiplex PCR; TCRdb's version includes in-frame clones alone and lacks a portion of them. The sample includes about 120,000 clones, about nine tenths of them seen just once. The sample consisted of peripheral blood, taken on day 0 of AZD1222 vaccination. Receptors originate from an adult in good health. Each CDR3 is given with its conserved first and last residue. A D gene is named only where the DNA matches it firmly. Only some rows state a clone size, as once, few, many or a class for expanded clones.

V gene	D gene	J gene	CDR3 length	clone size	CDR3 DNA	CDR3 protein
TRBV29-1	.	TRBJ1-1	14	.	TGCAGCGTTGAGGGCAGGGCCATGAACACTGAAGCTTTCTTT	CSVEGRAMNTEAFF
TRBV6-1	TRBD2	TRBJ2-3	18	.	TGTGCCAGCAGTGAGGGACTAGCGGGGCCAACTAGCACAGATACGCAGTATTTT	CASSEGLAGPTSTDTQYF
TRBV4-1	.	TRBJ2-7	11	.	TGCGCCAGCAGCCAAGTCAACGAGCAGTACTTC	CASSQVNEQYF
TRBV3-1/TRBV3-2	.	TRBJ1-2	11	.	TGTGCCAGCAGCCAAGATGGGCCGGGTATCTTC	CASSQDGPGIF
TRBV19	TRBD1	TRBJ1-5	16	.	TGTGCCAGTAGTCCTGGGGCCGGACAGGGTAATCAGCCCCAGCATTTT	CASSPGAGQGNQPQHF
TRBV13	.	TRBJ1-3	13	.	TGTGCCAGCAGCTTGGGATTGCTGGCGGGAATATATTTT	CASSLGLLAGIYF
TRBV5-1	TRBD2	TRBJ2-5	17	once	TGCGCCAGCAGCTTGGGGAGGGGCGCTAGCGGGCAAGAGACCCAGTACTTC	CASSLGRGASGQETQYF
TRBV11-2	TRBD1	TRBJ2-5	15	.	TGTGCCAGCAGTTTGGACAGGGGGGTCCAAGAGACCCAGTACTTC	CASSLDRGVQETQYF
TRBV7-8	.	TRBJ1-3	14	.	TGTGCCAGCAGCTTATTGCAGGCTGGAAACACCATATATTTT	CASSLLQAGNTIYF
TRBV7-9	TRBD2	TRBJ2-7	16	.	TGTGCCAGCAGTTCCGGGACTAGCGGGAGGGCCAGCGAGCAGTACTTC	CASSSGTSGRASEQYF
TRBV6-5	.	TRBJ1-2	12	.	TGTGCCAGCAGTTCGGGGGACTATGGCTACACCTTC	CASSSGDYGYTF
TRBV28	.	TRBJ2-7	14	.	TGTGCCAGCAGTACCCCGGGACAAGTCTACGAGCAGTACTTC	CASSTPGQVYEQYF
TRBV28	.	TRBJ1-5	14	.	TGTGCCAGCAGCCCCGGGGGGGGCGGTCAGCCCCAGCATTTT	CASSPGGGGQPQHF
TRBV7-3	TRBD2	TRBJ2-7	14	.	TGTGCCAGCAGCTTAGCGGGAGGTAACTACGAGCAGTACTTC	CASSLAGGNYEQYF
TRBV6-5	TRBD1	TRBJ1-4	14	.	TGTGCCAGCAGCCGACGGGACAGGGGTGAAAAACTGTTTTTT	CASSRRDRGEKLFF
TRBV2	.	TRBJ2-6	15	.	TGTGCCAGCAGTGTCGTAATCTCTGGGGCCAACGTCCTGACTTTC	CASSVVISGANVLTF
TRBV2	.	TRBJ2-1	12	.	TGTGCCAGCAGTGTGGAGGGCTGGTGGACGTTCTTC	CASSVEGWWTFF
TRBV4-1	TRBD2	TRBJ2-5	15	.	TGCGCCAGCAGCCAAGAGGCGGGAGGGCCAGAGACCCAGTACTTC	CASSQEAGGPETQYF
TRBV24-1	.	TRBJ1-2	14	once	TGTGCCACCAGTGACCTTGACAGGAGGGATGGCTACACCTTC	CATSDLDRRDGYTF
TRBV19	.	TRBJ1-4	14	.	TGTGCCAGTAGTATAGCCGGCCGTGGGGAAAAACTGTTTTTT	CASSIAGRGEKLFF
TRBV7-9	TRBD1	TRBJ2-3	15	.	TGTGCCAGCAGCCCGGGACAGAGAAGCACAGATACGCAGTATTTT	CASSPGQRSTDTQYF
TRBV6-5	.	TRBJ1-1	13	.	TGTGCCAGCCGGACGGACATAAGGGGGGAAGCTTTCTTT	CASRTDIRGEAFF
TRBV28	.	TRBJ2-5	13	.	TGTGCCAGCAGTTTTGGTAGGGGTGAGACCCAGTACTTC	CASSFGRGETQYF
TRBV4-2	TRBD1	TRBJ1-2	15	once	TGTGCCAGCAGCCAAGATCCCGGAGGGGGCAGTGGCTACACCTTC	CASSQDPGGGSGYTF
TRBV4-2	.	TRBJ2-3	16	.	TGTGCCAGCAGCCAAGGGGGCGGAACTAGCACAGATACGCAGTATTTT	CASSQGGGTSTDTQYF
TRBV5-6	.	TRBJ2-2	15	.	TGTGCCAGCAGCTTGGACAGGGCGAACACCGGGGAGCTGTTTTTT	CASSLDRANTGELFF